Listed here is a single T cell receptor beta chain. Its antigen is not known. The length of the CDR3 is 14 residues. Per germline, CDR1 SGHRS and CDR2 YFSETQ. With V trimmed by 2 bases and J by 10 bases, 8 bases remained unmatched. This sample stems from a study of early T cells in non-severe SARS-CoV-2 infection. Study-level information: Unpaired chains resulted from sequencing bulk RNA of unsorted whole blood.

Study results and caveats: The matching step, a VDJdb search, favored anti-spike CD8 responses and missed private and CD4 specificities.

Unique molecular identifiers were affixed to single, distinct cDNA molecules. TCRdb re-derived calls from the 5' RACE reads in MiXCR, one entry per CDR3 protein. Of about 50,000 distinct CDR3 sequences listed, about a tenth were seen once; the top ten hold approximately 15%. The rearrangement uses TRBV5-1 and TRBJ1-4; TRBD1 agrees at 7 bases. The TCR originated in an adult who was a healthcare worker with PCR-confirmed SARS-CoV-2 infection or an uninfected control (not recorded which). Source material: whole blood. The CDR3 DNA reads TGCGCCAGCAGCTTCGGACAGGTGGAAGGAAAACTGTTTTTT. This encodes CASSFGQVEGKLFF.